This T cell receptor (beta chain) was sequenced in a study of T cell repertoires in cytomegalovirus infection. Across the study: Selected CMV epitopes included recently identified HLA-C-restricted ones as well as well-studied HLA-B-restricted ones. Shared public TCR beta signatures pointed to both CMV infection and a matching HLA type. Study-wide points: CMV-specific HLA-C-restricted TCR beta clonotypes dominated the ex vivo response. Summed public TCR beta family frequency identified CMV carriers bearing the relevant HLA.

TCRdb reanalysed the reads using MiXCR and keeps one entry per CDR3 protein. The sample yields about 920,000 distinct CDR3 sequences, roughly 31% seen once. This clonotype occurred many times. Its specificity is unknown. Germline assignment: CDR1 MGHRA and CDR2 YSYEKL. This CDR3 is built from 15 residues. With 0 bases removed from V and 1 base from J, the gap between germline ends came to 7 bases. The receptor's source is a human donor in good health (CMV status not recorded). Some clones in this sample may be carry-over from other donors' samples. The chain links TRBV4-1 to TRBJ2-1; D ambiguous. Sequencing was performed on cultured CD8+ T cells from PBMCs, taken from culture after CMV antigen stimulation. In DNA form, the CDR3 reads TGCGCCAGCAGCCAAGAAGGGAAATCCTACAATGAGCAGTTCTTC. Translated: CASSQEGKSYNEQFF.